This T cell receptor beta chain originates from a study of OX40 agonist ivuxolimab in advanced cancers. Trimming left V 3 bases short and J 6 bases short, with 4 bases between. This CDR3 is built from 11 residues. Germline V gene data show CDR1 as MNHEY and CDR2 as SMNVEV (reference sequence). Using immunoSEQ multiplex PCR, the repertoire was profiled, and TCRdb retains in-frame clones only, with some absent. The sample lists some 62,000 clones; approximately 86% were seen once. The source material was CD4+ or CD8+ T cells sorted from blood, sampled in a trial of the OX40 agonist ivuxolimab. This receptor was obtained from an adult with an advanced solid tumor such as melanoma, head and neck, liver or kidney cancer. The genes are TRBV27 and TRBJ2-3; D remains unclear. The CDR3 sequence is CASSFGDTQYF. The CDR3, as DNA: TGTGCCAGCAGTTTCGGGGATACGCAGTATTTT.